Below are 25 T cell receptor beta chains sequenced from a single sample in a study of blood T cell repertoires in COVID-19. Sequencing was performed with immunoSEQ multiplex PCR; in TCRdb, only in-frame clones are kept and a portion is missing. The top ten clones hold about 5% of a sample with some 80,000 clones, about four fifths of them seen once. Sequenced: peripheral blood. These receptors all stem from a woman aged 80 or over with active or convalescent COVID-19.

This clone was seen just once. The J gene is TRBJ2-5, the V gene TRBV18, with 10 nucleotides matching TRBD1. V lost 0 bases, J lost 6 bases, and 4 bases stayed unmatched. The CDR3 covers 15 residues. Germline values: CDR1 KGHSH, CDR2 LQKENI. The CDR3 coding sequence is TGTGCCAGCTCACCACCGGGACAGGGGATGCAGACCCAGTACTTC. Amino acid sequence: CASSPPGQGMQTQYF.

This chain links TRBV5-1 with TRBJ1-2, with unresolved D. The CDR3 loop spans 15 amino acids. Deletions cut 7 bases from V and 5 bases from J, with 21 bases between. Germline values: CDR1 SGHRS, CDR2 YFSETQ. The CDR3 nucleotides are TGCGCCAGCGGCGCCGGGGATGGGGTACAATATGGCTACACCTTC. Translated: CASGAGDGVQYGYTF.

The CDR3 reads CASSQGPGREEQYF. For the CDR3, the DNA is TGCGCCAGCAGCCAAGGGCCAGGGCGCGAAGAGCAGTACTTC. The rearrangement uses TRBV4-1 and TRBJ2-7, with TRBD1 as a possible D gene (5 bases). V was pared by 1 base and J by 7 bases, with 14 bases between. The CDR3 totals 14 residues. The germline V gene encodes CDR1 MGHRA and CDR2 YSYEKL.

The chain is built from TRBV5-1 and TRBJ2-7; 9 bases fit TRBD2. Trimming at V came to 0 bases and at J to 0 bases, leaving 4 bases not matched to a gene. Looked up from germline, CDR1 is SGHRS and CDR2 is YFSETQ. The CDR3 consists of 16 residues. Here the CDR3 reads CASSLVGLANSYEQYF. The CDR3 nucleotides are TGCGCCAGCAGCTTGGTGGGACTAGCAAACTCCTACGAGCAGTACTTC.

The rearrangement uses TRBV5-4 and TRBJ1-3; no firm D call. V lost 1 base, J lost 0 bases, and 2 bases lay in between. The CDR3 loop spans 13 amino acids. Germline values: CDR1 SGHNT, CDR2 YYREEE (reference sequence). The CDR3 loop is CASSLLSGNTIYF. In DNA form, the CDR3 reads TGTGCCAGCAGCTTGCTCTCTGGAAACACCATATATTTT.

The CDR3 nucleotides are TGTGCCAGCAGCTTGTACTACGAGCAGTACTTC. Its translation: CASSLYYEQYF. This sequence joins TRBV7-2 and TRBJ2-7; D is uncertain. The CDR3 spans 11 residues. Germline loops: CDR1 SGHTA, CDR2 FQGNSA. Between the trimmed V and J ends, which lost 3 bases and 3 bases, there was a span of 3 bases. Drawing the rest from reference TRBV7-2 and TRBJ2-7, the complete variable domain is GAGVSQSPSNKVTEKGKDVELRCDPISGHTALYWYRQSLGQGLEFLIYFQGNSAPDKSGLPSDRFSAERTGGSVSTLTIQRTQQEDSAVYLCASSLYYEQYFGPGTRLTVT.

This chain links TRBV5-1 with TRBJ2-7; 7 bases match TRBD2. CDR1 SGHRS and CDR2 YFSETQ come from the germline V gene. This CDR3 contains 13 residues. V dropped 6 bases and J dropped 3; count of bases not matched to a gene: 6. DNA for the CDR3: TGCGCCAGCAAACGGGGCGGGGGCTACGAGCAGTACTTC. It codes for CASKRGGGYEQYF.

This clone was found a few times. The genes are TRBV2 and TRBJ2-7, with D unclear. The CDR3 consists of 12 residues. The germline V and J ends were trimmed by 5 bases and 1 base, with 6 bases remaining between them. Per germline, CDR1 SNHLY and CDR2 FYNNEI. In nucleotides, the CDR3 is TGTGCCAGCAGTCAGAGGTCCTACGAGCAGTACTTC. Translation gives CASSQRSYEQYF.

The chain is built from TRBV5-6 and TRBJ2-7; D unclear. CDR1 SGHDT and CDR2 YYEEEE come from the germline V gene. This CDR3 is built from 13 residues. The V end lost 1 base, the J end lost 3 bases, and 8 bases lay between the germline ends. The CDR3 coding sequence is TGTGCCAGCAGCTTGCTAGAGATCTACGAGCAGTACTTC. Protein: CASSLLEIYEQYF.

The table lists this clone with a few counts. The V and J genes are TRBV28 and TRBJ1-4, with D unresolved. Trimming removed 1 base at V and 0 bases at J, with 9 bases between. CDR1 and CDR2 (germline): MDHEN, SYDVKM. The CDR3 length is 16 residues. The CDR3 sequence is CASSLYKDSTNEKLFF. As DNA, the CDR3 is TGTGCCAGCAGTTTATACAAGGACTCAACTAATGAAAAACTGTTTTTT. Variable domain in full (rest from reference TRBV28 and TRBJ1-4): DVKVTQSSRYLVKRTGEKVFLECVQDMDHENMFWYRQDPGLGLRLIYFSYDVKMKEKGDIPEGYSVSREKKERFSLILESASTNQTSMYLCASSLYKDSTNEKLFFGSGTQLSVL.

The V gene is TRBV6-5, the J gene TRBJ1-2; tentatively, D is TRBD1 (5 bases). Germline CDR1 is MNHEY and CDR2 is SVGAGI. Trimming took off 4 bases at V and 2 bases at J, with 11 bases between the two ends. This CDR3 spans 14 amino acids. CDR3 region: CASSLTRGNYGYTF. The CDR3 DNA follows: TGTGCCAGCAGTTTAACCCGGGGGAACTATGGCTACACCTTC.

A few counts support this clone. This chain connects TRBV6-2 or TRBV6-3 to TRBJ2-5; 14 nucleotides agree with TRBD2. V shed 4 bases, J shed 1 base, and the junction held 2 bases outside the gene matches. Germline CDR1 and CDR2: MNHEY and SVGEGT. The CDR3 spans 16 residues. The CDR3 DNA is TGTGCCAGCAGTTGGGGGACTAGCGGGGGCCAAGAGACCCAGTACTTC. This translates into CASSWGTSGGQETQYF.

This clone was seen only a few times. This chain joins TRBV7-9 and TRBJ2-2; 9 bases are a match to TRBD2. This CDR3 contains 15 residues. V lost 2 bases and J lost 5; bases outside the gene matches: 3. CDR1 is SEHNR, CDR2 FQNEAQ, per germline (reference sequence). CDR3 sequence: CASSLPAGGTGELFF. In DNA form, the CDR3 reads TGTGCCAGCAGCTTACCAGCGGGGGGAACCGGGGAGCTGTTTTTT. The full variable domain, in which reference TRBV7-9 and TRBJ2-2 provide the parts outside the CDR3, is DTGVSQNPRHKITKRGQNVTFRCDPISEHNRLYWYRQTLGQGPEFLTYFQNEAQLEKSRLLSDRFSAERPKGSFSTLEIQRTEQGDSAMYLCASSLPAGGTGELFFGEGSRLTVL.

The CDR3 here is CASSPFGEAEAFF. As DNA, the CDR3 is TGTGCCAGCAGCCCATTCGGAGAGGCTGAAGCTTTCTTT. The chain is built from TRBV3-1 (or the pseudogene TRBV3-2) and TRBJ1-1, with unresolved D. Germline CDR1 and CDR2: LGHDT and YNNKEL (reference sequence). V was trimmed by 4 bases and J by 6 bases, leaving 12 bases between them. The CDR3 consists of 13 residues.

The chain couples TRBV12-3 or TRBV12-4 to TRBJ2-1; TRBD2 matches at 7 bases. This CDR3 has 11 residues. The V segment lost 6 bases and the J segment 12 bases; nucleotides outside the gene matches: 5. DNA for the CDR3: TGTGCCAGCAGGGGCGGGGGACGGCAGTTCTTC. The encoded protein is CASRGGGRQFF.

This clone has just one count. The genes are TRBV29-1 and TRBJ2-7; D might be TRBD2 (7 bases). CDR3 length: 15 amino acids. Per germline, CDR1 SQVTM and CDR2 ANQGSEA. Deletions cut 4 bases from V and 3 bases from J, with 19 bases between. In nucleotides, the CDR3 is TGCAGCGTTGTAGGGGGGGGACACGACGGCTACGAGCAGTACTTC. Its protein is CSVVGGGHDGYEQYF.

The chain combines TRBV7-8 with TRBJ2-7, with 13 positions matching TRBD2. The CDR3 spans 15 residues. Germline V gives CDR1 SGHVS, CDR2 FQNEAQ. Trimming removed 5 bases from V and 4 bases from J; junction bases left unmatched: 5. The CDR3 loop is CASSHWTSGSYEQYF. CDR3 in DNA: TGTGCCAGCAGCCATTGGACTAGCGGGAGTTACGAGCAGTACTTC.

J is TRBJ2-5 and V is TRBV4-1; a possible D gene is TRBD1 (6 bases). The germline gives CDR1 MGHRA, CDR2 YSYEKL. The CDR3 sequence is 13 residues long. V shed 4 bases and J shed 5 bases, with 11 bases lying between them. This CDR3 reads CASSRTRGETQYF. The DNA of the CDR3 is TGCGCCAGCAGCCGGACGAGGGGGGAGACCCAGTACTTC.

This clone was picked up a small number of times. This chain links TRBV11-2 with TRBJ2-1; 9 bases are shared with TRBD2. The CDR3 covers 16 residues. Losses at the gene ends were 8 bases for V and 0 bases for J; bases not matched to a gene: 8. Germline lookup yields CDR1 SGHAT and CDR2 FQNNGV. The CDR3, as DNA: TGTGCCAGCCGCGGGGTGCGGGGGGGCTCCTACAATGAGCAGTTCTTC. It codes for CASRGVRGGSYNEQFF.

V usage is TRBV18 and J usage is TRBJ1-1; D is possibly TRBD1 (5 bases). Germline V lookup: CDR1 KGHSH, CDR2 LQKENI. Trimming took off 6 bases at V and 7 bases at J, with 12 bases between the two ends. This CDR3 has 12 amino acids. The CDR3 sequence is CASSPDRFEAFF. As DNA, the CDR3 is TGTGCCAGCTCCCCCGACAGATTTGAAGCTTTCTTT.

J is TRBJ2-5 and V is TRBV7-2; TRBD1 aligns across 9 bases. The trim removed 7 bases at V and 3 bases at J, leaving 3 bases unmatched. This CDR3 has 13 residues. Germline values: CDR1 SGHTA, CDR2 FQGNSA. The CDR3 DNA is TGTGCCAGCACCTGGGACAGGGAAGAGACCCAGTACTTC. It yields the protein CASTWDREETQYF.

The CDR3 spells CASSRTVDTEAFF. The CDR3 DNA follows: TGCGCCAGCAGCCGAACAGTAGACACTGAAGCTTTCTTT. V gene TRBV5-1 combines with J gene TRBJ1-1; no definite D call. The CDR3 sequence is 13 residues long. Deletions cut 4 bases from V and 3 bases from J, with 10 bases between. Germline V lookup: CDR1 SGHRS, CDR2 YFSETQ. The entire variable domain, with the rest obtained from reference TRBV5-1 and TRBJ1-1, is as follows: KAGVTQTPRYLIKTRGQQVTLSCSPISGHRSVSWYQQTPGQGLQFLFEYFSETQRNKGNFPGRFSGRQFSNSRSEMNVSTLELGDSALYLCASSRTVDTEAFFGQGTRLTVV.

This clone has only one observation. The gene calls are TRBV19 and TRBJ2-1, with D perhaps matching TRBD1 (5 bases). Deletions cut 4 bases from V and 6 bases from J, with 7 bases between. There are 12 residues in the CDR3. The V gene's germline CDR1 is LNHDA and CDR2 SQIVND (reference sequence). CDR3 DNA sequence: TGTGCCAGTAGTAACAGGCCCAATGAGCAGTTCTTC. Translation: CASSNRPNEQFF. Complete variable domain (other parts from reference TRBV19 and TRBJ2-1): DGGITQSPKYLFRKEGQNVTLSCEQNLNHDAMYWYRQDPGQGLRLIYYSQIVNDFQKGDIAEGYSVSREKKESFPLTVTSAQKNPTAFYLCASSNRPNEQFFGPGTRLTVL.

The chain combines TRBV9 with TRBJ1-2; D not certain. This CDR3 region has 15 residues. CDR1 is SGDLS, CDR2 YYNGEE, per germline. V shed 6 bases and J shed 7 bases, with 22 bases lying between them. Here the CDR3 DNA reads TGTGCCAGCACCCTCGCCGAGGCGGGGATTGTTGGCTACACCTTC. This gives the protein CASTLAEAGIVGYTF. Based on the CDR3 plus reference TRBV9 and TRBJ1-2, the full variable domain is DSGVTQTPKHLITATGQRVTLRCSPRSGDLSVYWYQQSLDQGLQFLIQYYNGEERAKGNILERFSAQQFPDLHSELNLSSLELGDSALYFCASTLAEAGIVGYTFGSGTRLTVV.

This clone was seen once. This chain connects TRBV9 to TRBJ2-2; 10 bases agree with TRBD2. Germline lookup yields CDR1 SGDLS and CDR2 YYNGEE. There are 15 residues in the CDR3. V shed 6 bases and J 1 base; nucleotides not matched to a gene: 3. The CDR3 loop is CASTGLAVNTGELFF. In DNA form, the CDR3 reads TGTGCCAGCACAGGACTAGCGGTGAACACCGGGGAGCTGTTTTTT.